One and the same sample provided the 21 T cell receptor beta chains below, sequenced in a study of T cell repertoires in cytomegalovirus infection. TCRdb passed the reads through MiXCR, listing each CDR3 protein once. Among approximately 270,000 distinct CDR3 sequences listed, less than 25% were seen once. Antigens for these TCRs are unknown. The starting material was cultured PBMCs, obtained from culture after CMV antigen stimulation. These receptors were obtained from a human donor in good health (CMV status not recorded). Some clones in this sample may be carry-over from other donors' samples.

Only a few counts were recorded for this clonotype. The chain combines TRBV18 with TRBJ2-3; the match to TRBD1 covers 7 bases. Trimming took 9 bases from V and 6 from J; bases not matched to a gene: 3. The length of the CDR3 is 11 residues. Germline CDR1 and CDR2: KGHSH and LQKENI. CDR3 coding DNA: TGTGCCAGTCGGACAGGTGATACGCAGTATTTT. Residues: CASRTGDTQYF. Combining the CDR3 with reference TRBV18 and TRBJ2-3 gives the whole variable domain NAGVMQNPRHLVRRRGQEARLRCSPMKGHSHVYWYRQLPEEGLKFMVYLQKENIIDESGMPKERFSAEFPKEGPSILRIQQVVRGDSAAYFCASRTGDTQYFGPGTRLTVL.

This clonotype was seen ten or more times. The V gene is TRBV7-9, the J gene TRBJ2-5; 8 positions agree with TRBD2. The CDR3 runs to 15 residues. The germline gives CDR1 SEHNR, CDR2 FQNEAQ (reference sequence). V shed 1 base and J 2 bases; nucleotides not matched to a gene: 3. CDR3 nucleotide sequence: TGTGCCAGCAGCTTAGAGGCGGGAGGACAAGAGACCCAGTACTTC. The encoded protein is CASSLEAGGQETQYF.

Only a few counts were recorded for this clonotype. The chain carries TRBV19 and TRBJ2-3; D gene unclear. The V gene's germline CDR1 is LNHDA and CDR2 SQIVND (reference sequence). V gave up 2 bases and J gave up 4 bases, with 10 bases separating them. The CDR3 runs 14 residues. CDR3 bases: TGTGCCAGTAGTATACCAAGGGTCGCAGATACGCAGTATTTT. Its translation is CASSIPRVADTQYF.

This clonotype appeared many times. The chain's CDR3 is CASSLTSGIYNEQFF. The CDR3 nucleotides read TGTGCCAGCAGTCTGACTAGCGGGATATACAATGAGCAGTTCTTC. The chain recombines TRBV12-3 or TRBV12-4 with TRBJ2-1; 11 bases line up with TRBD2. Trimming cost V 5 bases and J 4 bases; bases outside gene matches: 4. The CDR3 is made up of 15 amino acids.

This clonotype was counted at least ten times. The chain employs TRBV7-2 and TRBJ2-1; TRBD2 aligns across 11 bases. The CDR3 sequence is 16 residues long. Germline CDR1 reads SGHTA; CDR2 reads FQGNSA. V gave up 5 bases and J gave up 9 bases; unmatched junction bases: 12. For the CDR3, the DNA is TGTGCCAGCAGCCAGCGACTAGCGGGAATGGGGGGTGAGCAGTTCTTC. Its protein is CASSQRLAGMGGEQFF.

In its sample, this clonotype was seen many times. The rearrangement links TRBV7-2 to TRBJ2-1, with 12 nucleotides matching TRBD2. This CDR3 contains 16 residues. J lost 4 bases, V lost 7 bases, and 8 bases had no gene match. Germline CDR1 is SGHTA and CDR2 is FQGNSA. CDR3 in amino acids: CASTLRLAGAYNEQFF. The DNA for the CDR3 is TGTGCCAGCACCTTGAGACTAGCGGGGGCTTACAATGAGCAGTTCTTC.

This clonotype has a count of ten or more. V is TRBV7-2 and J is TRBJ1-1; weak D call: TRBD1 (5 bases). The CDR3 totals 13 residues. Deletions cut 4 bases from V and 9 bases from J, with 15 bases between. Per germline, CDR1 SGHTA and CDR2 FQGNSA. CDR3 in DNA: TGTGCCAGCAGCTCCCCACAGGTTTCGCAAGCTTTCTTT. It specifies CASSSPQVSQAFF.

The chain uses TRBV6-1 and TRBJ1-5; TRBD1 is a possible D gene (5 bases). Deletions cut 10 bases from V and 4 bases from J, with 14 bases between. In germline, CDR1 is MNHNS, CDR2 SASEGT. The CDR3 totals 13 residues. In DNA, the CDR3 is TGTGCCACCAGACTGGGACCGAATCAGCCCCAGCATTTT. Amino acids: CATRLGPNQPQHF.

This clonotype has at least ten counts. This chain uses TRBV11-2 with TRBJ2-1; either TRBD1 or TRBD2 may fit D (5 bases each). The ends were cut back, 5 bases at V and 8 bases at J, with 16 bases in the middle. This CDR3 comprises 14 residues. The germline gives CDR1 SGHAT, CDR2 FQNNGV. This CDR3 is CASSPRGTFDEQFF. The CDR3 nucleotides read TGTGCCAGCAGCCCTAGAGGGACGTTCGATGAGCAGTTCTTC.

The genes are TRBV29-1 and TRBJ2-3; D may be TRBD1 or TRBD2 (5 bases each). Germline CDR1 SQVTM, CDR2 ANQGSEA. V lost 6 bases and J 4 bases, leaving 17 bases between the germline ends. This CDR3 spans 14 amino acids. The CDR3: CSVRGTTQADTQYF. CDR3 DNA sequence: TGCAGCGTGAGGGGTACGACTCAGGCAGATACGCAGTATTTT.

The CDR3 DNA reads TGTGCCAGCACCGACTGGCGGACAGGGAGGTCAGATACGCAGTATTTT. Residues: CASTDWRTGRSDTQYF. The rearrangement links TRBV7-2 to TRBJ2-3, with 8 bases aligning to TRBD1. V lost 7 bases and J lost 4; bases outside the gene matches: 13. The CDR3 has 16 residues. Germline V gene sequence: CDR1 SGHTA, CDR2 FQGNSA.

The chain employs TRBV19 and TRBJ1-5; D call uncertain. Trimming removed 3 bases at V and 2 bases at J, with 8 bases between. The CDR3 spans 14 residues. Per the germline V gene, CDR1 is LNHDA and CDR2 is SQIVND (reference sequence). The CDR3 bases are TGTGCCAGTAGTATTCGTGGGGGCAATCAGCCCCAGCATTTT. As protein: CASSIRGGNQPQHF.

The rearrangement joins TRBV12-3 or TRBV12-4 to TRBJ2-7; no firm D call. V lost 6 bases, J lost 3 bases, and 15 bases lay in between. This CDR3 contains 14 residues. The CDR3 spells CASRPPRPGYEQYF. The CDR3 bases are TGTGCCAGCAGGCCCCCCCGGCCTGGCTACGAGCAGTACTTC.

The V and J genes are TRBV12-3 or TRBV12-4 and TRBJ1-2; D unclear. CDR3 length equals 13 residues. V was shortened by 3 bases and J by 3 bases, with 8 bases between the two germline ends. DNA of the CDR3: TGTGCCAGCAGTTTTTCGAGTTACTATGGCTACACCTTC. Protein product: CASSFSSYYGYTF.

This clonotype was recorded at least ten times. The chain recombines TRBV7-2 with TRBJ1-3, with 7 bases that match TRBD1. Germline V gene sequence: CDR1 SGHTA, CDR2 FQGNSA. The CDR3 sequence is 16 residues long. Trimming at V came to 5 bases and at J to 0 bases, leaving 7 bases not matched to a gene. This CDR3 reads CASSRGQASSGNTIYF. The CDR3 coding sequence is TGTGCCAGCAGCCGCGGACAGGCCTCCTCTGGAAACACCATATATTTT. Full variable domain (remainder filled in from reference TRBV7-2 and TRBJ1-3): GAGVSQSPSNKVTEKGKDVELRCDPISGHTALYWYRQSLGQGLEFLIYFQGNSAPDKSGLPSDRFSAERTGGSVSTLTIQRTQQEDSAVYLCASSRGQASSGNTIYFGEGSWLTVV.

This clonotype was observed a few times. The CDR3 here is CATSGLGGVGETQYF. CDR3 coding DNA: TGTGCCACCAGCGGACTAGGTGGGGTCGGGGAGACCCAGTACTTC. The gene calls are TRBV15 and TRBJ2-5; 7 bases match TRBD2. V was pared by 5 bases and J by 5 bases, with 11 bases of the junction left unmatched. CDR3 size: 15 residues. Germline CDR1 and CDR2: LNHNV and YYDKDF (reference sequence).

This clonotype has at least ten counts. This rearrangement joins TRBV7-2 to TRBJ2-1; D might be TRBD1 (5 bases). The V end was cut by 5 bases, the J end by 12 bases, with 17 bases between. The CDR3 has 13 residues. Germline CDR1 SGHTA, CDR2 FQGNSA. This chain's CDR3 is CASSQIPSRGQFF. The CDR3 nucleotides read TGTGCCAGCAGCCAGATACCATCTAGGGGGCAGTTCTTC.

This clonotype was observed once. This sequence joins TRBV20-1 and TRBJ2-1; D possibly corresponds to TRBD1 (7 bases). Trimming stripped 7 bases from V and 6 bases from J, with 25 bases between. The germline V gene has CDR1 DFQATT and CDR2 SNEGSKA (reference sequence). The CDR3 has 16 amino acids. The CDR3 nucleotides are TGCAGTGTTACTACAGGGGTCCGACTAGTAGGCAATGAGCAGTTCTTC. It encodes CSVTTGVRLVGNEQFF.

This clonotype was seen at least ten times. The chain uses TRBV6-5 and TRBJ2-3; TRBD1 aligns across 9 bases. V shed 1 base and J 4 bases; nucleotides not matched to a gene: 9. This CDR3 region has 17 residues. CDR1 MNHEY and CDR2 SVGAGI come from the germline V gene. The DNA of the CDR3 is TGTGCCAGCAGTTACTATACTGTGGGACAGGGCCCAGATACGCAGTATTTT. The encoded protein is CASSYYTVGQGPDTQYF.

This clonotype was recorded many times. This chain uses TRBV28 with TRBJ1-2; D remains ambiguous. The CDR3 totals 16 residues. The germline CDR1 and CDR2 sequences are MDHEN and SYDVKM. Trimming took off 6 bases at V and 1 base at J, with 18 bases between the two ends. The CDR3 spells CASRPRPGSYNYGYTF. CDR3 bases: TGTGCCAGCAGACCAAGGCCCGGCAGCTATAACTATGGCTACACCTTC.

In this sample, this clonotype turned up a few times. CDR3 nucleotide sequence: TGTGCCAGCAGAGTCCGGAGACTACCGCGCTACACCTTC. Amino acid sequence: CASRVRRLPRYTF. The chain links TRBV5-6 to TRBJ1-2; D is unresolved. The CDR3 consists of 13 residues. Trimming cost V 5 bases and J 9 bases, with 17 bases left between them. Germline V gene sequence: CDR1 SGHDT, CDR2 YYEEEE. Filled out from reference TRBV5-6 and TRBJ1-2, the complete variable domain reads DAGVTQSPTHLIKTRGQQVTLRCSPKSGHDTVSWYQQALGQGPQFIFQYYEEEERQRGNFPDRFSGHQFPNYSSELNVNALLLGDSALYLCASRVRRLPRYTFGSGTRLTVV.